This TCR beta chain came from a study of blood T cell repertoires in COVID-19. In the study overall: COVID-19 samples, acute and convalescent, were from the United States, Italy and Spain.

Trimming took 4 bases from V and 4 from J, leaving 7 bases between them. The germline V gene encodes CDR1 SGHTA and CDR2 FQGNSA. The CDR3 sequence is 12 residues long. The cohort comprised adults aged about 18 to 100 years residing in approximately 25 US areas. Participants' own reports of clinical history determined their cohort assignment. Measured with immunoSEQ multiplex PCR; TCRdb has only the in-frame clones, and not every one. This table has 200,000 to 250,000 clones, 85% appearing once. The sequence came from a man between 40 and 49 years old who had recovered from COVID-19. V usage is TRBV7-2 and J usage is TRBJ1-2, with D tentatively TRBD1 (5 bases). Material for sequencing was PBMCs or T cells enriched from blood (not recorded which). CDR3 coding DNA: TGTGCCAGCAGCTCCCAGGGCTATGGCTACACCTTC. It encodes CASSSQGYGYTF.